The 7 T cell receptor beta chains below all came from one sample that was sequenced in a study of control samples from healthy donors and cancer patients (dated by TCRdb to the early 2020s). The library was obtained by the immunoSEQ multiplex PCR assay. The table comes from immuneACCESS by way of TCRdb, which keeps in-frame sequences with V and J called. Part of the clones is missing from these tables; in studies checked, under half for an unresolved V gene and the rest for unknown reasons. The sample table shows fewer than 200,000 clones, and 88% are seen once. The ten biggest clones cover nearly 5% of the sample. The sequenced sample was blood. Receptor source: a woman aged 30 to 39 in good health.

The V gene is TRBV30, the J gene TRBJ1-3; D remains unclear. The CDR3 length is 13 residues. V was shortened by 7 bases and J by 4 bases, with 14 bases between the two germline ends. The germline CDR1 and CDR2 sequences are GTSNPN and SVGIG (reference sequence). The chain's CDR3 is CAFSRAQGNTIYF. The CDR3 DNA follows: TGTGCCTTCTCCCGCGCCCAGGGAAACACCATATATTTT.

The chain recombines TRBV5-6 with TRBJ1-6; TRBD1 agrees at 8 bases. The CDR3 contains 16 residues. Germline CDR1 and CDR2: SGHDT and YYEEEE. Losses at the gene ends were 4 bases for V and 7 bases for J; bases not matched to a gene: 10. The DNA of the CDR3 is TGTGCCAGCAGCGCATGGACAGGGCTAATGAATTCACCCCTCCACTTT. This translates into CASSAWTGLMNSPLHF.

The genes are TRBV10-3 and TRBJ2-3; TRBD1 aligns across 10 bases. The V gene end was trimmed by 4 bases and the J gene end by 8 bases; junction bases not matched to a gene: 9. Germline loops: CDR1 ENHRY, CDR2 SYGVKD. The CDR3 totals 15 residues. The CDR3 reads CAISGWDRGVGTQYF. CDR3 sequence (DNA): TGTGCCATCAGTGGATGGGACAGGGGTGTCGGTACGCAGTATTTT.

The V gene is TRBV15, the J gene TRBJ2-1; 11 bases line up with TRBD1. This CDR3 is 17 amino acids long. Losses at the gene ends were 3 bases for V and 10 bases for J; bases not matched to a gene: 14. The germline V gene has CDR1 LNHNV and CDR2 YYDKDF (reference sequence). CDR3 nucleotide sequence: TGTGCCACCAGCAGCACCGAGGGGACAGGGGGATTAGGAGAGCAGTTCTTC. This codes for CATSSTEGTGGLGEQFF.

CDR3 in DNA: TGCGCCAGCAGCCAAGTGGCCGGGGGGGAGACCCAGTACTTC. Residues: CASSQVAGGETQYF. The chain combines TRBV4-1 with TRBJ2-5; 7 nucleotides agree with TRBD2. Germline loops: CDR1 MGHRA, CDR2 YSYEKL. This CDR3 has 14 amino acids. Trimming removed 1 base from V and 5 bases from J; junction bases left unmatched: 4.

The rearrangement uses TRBV28 and TRBJ1-3; D remains ambiguous. The germline V gene has CDR1 MDHEN and CDR2 SYDVKM. This CDR3 comprises 14 residues. V lost 3 bases and J lost 0, with 6 bases in between. The CDR3 loop is CASSFRNSGNTIYF. CDR3 nucleotide sequence: TGTGCCAGCAGTTTTAGAAACTCTGGAAACACCATATATTTT.

The chain is built from TRBV4-2 and TRBJ1-4; D is ambiguous. V lost 0 bases and J 6 bases, leaving 11 bases between the germline ends. Per germline, CDR1 LGHNA and CDR2 YNFKEQ. The CDR3 is 15 residues long. The CDR3 loop is CASSQDLSGDEKLFF. CDR3 in DNA: TGTGCCAGCAGCCAAGATCTTTCCGGGGATGAAAAACTGTTTTTT.